This T cell receptor beta chain appears in the sequencing data of a study of CXCR3-negative and CXCR3-positive naive CD8 T cells. Study-wide findings and caveats: In both naive subsets diversity was comparably high, whereas memory CD8+ cells showed much lower diversity. TRBV-TRBJ usage was alike in naive CXCR3-negative and CXCR3-positive cells but differed in memory cells. Naive cells with CXCR3 showed TRB CDR3s that were more hydrophobic than those in CXCR3-negative naive cells.

With respect to this clonotype: Its antigen is unidentified.

The libraries of TRB cDNA were constructed through 5' RACE using UMI labels. Using the 5' RACE reads, TCRdb records one entry per CDR3 protein without DNA. The sample table sets out under 75,000 distinct CDR3 sequences. Germline loops: CDR1 MNHNY, CDR2 SVGAGI (reference sequence). The length of the CDR3 is 16 residues. Every subset of CD8+ T cells was sorted in triplicate at hundreds of thousands of cells each. CD45RO-CCR7+CD27+CD95- was the phenotype of naive CD8+ T cells. Sequencing used naive CXCR3+ CD8+ T cells from blood. This sample's subset: CD45RO-CCR7+CD27+CD95- naive CD8+ T cells expressing CXCR3 (TNR3+). The TCR originated in a human donor in good health. Some clones in this sample may be carry-over from other donors' samples. The V call is TRBV6-6, the J call TRBJ2-1; absent DNA, TCRdb's TRBD1 call cannot be checked. This CDR3 reads CASSLTPGQDYNEQFF.